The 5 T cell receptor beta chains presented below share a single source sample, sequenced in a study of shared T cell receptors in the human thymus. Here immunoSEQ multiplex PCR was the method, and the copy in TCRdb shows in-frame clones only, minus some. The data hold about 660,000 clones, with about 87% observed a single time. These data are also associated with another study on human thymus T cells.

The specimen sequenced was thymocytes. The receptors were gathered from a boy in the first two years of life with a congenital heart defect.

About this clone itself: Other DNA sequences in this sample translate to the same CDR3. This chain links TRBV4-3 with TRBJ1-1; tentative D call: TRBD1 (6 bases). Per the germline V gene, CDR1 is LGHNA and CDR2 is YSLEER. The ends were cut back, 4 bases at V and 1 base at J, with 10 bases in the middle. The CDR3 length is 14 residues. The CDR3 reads CASSPGVRNTEAFF. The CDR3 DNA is TGCGCCAGCAGCCCAGGGGTGAGGAACACTGAAGCTTTCTTT.

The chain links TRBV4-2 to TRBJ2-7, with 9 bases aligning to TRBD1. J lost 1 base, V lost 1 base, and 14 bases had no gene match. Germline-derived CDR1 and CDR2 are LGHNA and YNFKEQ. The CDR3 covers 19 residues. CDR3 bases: TGTGCCAGCAGCCAAGTTATAGGGACAGGGCCTGAGATTTCCTACGAGCAGTACTTC. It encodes CASSQVIGTGPEISYEQYF.

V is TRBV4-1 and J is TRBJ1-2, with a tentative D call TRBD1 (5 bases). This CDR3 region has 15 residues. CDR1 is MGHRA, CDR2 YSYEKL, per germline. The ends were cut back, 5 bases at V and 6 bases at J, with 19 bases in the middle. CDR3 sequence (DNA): TGCGCCAGCAGCTCCCCCCGGACCAGGGAGGATGGCTACACCTTC. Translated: CASSSPRTREDGYTF.

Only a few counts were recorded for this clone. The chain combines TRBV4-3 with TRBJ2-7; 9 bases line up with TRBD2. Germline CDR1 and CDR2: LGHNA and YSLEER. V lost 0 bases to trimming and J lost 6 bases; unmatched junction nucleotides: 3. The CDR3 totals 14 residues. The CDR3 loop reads CASSQDLAGPEQYF. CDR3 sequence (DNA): TGCGCCAGCAGCCAAGACCTAGCGGGACCCGAGCAGTACTTC.

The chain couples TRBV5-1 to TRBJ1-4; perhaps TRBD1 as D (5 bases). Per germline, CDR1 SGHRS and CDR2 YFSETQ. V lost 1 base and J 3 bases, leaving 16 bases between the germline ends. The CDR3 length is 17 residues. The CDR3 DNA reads TGCGCCAGCAGCTTGACCAGAAAAGGGGCGCCTAATGAAAAACTGTTTTTT. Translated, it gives CASSLTRKGAPNEKLFF. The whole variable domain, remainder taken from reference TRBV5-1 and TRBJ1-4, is KAGVTQTPRYLIKTRGQQVTLSCSPISGHRSVSWYQQTPGQGLQFLFEYFSETQRNKGNFPGRFSGRQFSNSRSEMNVSTLELGDSALYLCASSLTRKGAPNEKLFFGSGTQLSVL.